This T cell receptor (beta chain) was recorded in a study of blood T cell repertoires in COVID-19. In the original processing: Researchers report that nucleated cell counts were estimated from reference gene primer amplification. The protocol was immunoSEQ multiplex PCR, while the TCRdb copy is restricted to in-frame clones and leaves out a portion. From that table come the V and J calls and clone size; the DNA was used to work out D and trimming. The sample has about 50,000 clones; around nine tenths are singletons. The germline V gene encodes CDR1 SGHNT and CDR2 YENEEA. CDR3 length: 13 residues. Trimming took off 4 bases at V and 6 bases at J, with 9 bases between the two ends.

This rearrangement joins TRBV11-3 to TRBJ2-2; D is unresolved. The material sequenced was peripheral blood. The sequence was collected from a woman older than 75 with acute or convalescent COVID-19. CDR3: CASSSPPAGELFF. The CDR3 DNA follows: TGTGCCAGCAGCTCGCCCCCGGCCGGGGAGCTGTTTTTT.